Each of the 2 T cell receptor beta chains below was sequenced from the same sample in a study of human T cells and chemical hapten exposure (dated by TCRdb to the early 2020s). The time point label corresponds to: pre-sensitization, week 0. The treatment or condition label of this sample denotes: therapeutic diphenylcyclopropenone sensitization with weekly scalp DPC. Libraries were made using RACE. TCRdb names NextSeq 500 as the instrument used. TCRdb reprocessing: public reads trimmed at Q25 with fastp, clones called with MiXCR, in-frame beta chains kept. Duplicate CDR3 protein sequences are folded into a single record with the most common DNA and genes. A total of about 80,000 distinct CDR3 sequences appear in this sample, approximately 14% of them only once. 3.5% to 6% of the sample belongs to the ten largest clones. The sample consisted of whole blood, taken in connection with sensitization to the hapten diphenylcyclopropenone (DPC). All receptors derive from a woman aged 50 to 65 with alopecia areata. Some clones in this sample may be carry-over from other donors' samples.

A word on this clonotype: An end of the junction does not agree with germline; a read error may underlie this. The rearrangement uses TRBV7-2 and TRBJ2-5, with 9 nucleotides matching TRBD2. This CDR3 has 14 residues. Germline loops: CDR1 SGHTA, CDR2 FQGNSA. The CDR3 region has the DNA TGTGCCAGCAGCGTAGCGGGAGTCGAGGAGACCCAGTACTTC. This codes for CASSVAGVEETQYF.

The CDR3 DNA reads TGTGCCAGCAGCAAAAGAGGGACAGATCAAGAGACCCAGTACTTC. Protein sequence: CASSKRGTDQETQYF. The V gene is TRBV7-2, the J gene TRBJ2-5; 7 positions agree with TRBD1. Germline trimming cut 5 bases from V and 2 bases from J; bases unmatched to any gene: 8. Germline CDR1 reads SGHTA; CDR2 reads FQGNSA. The CDR3 extends over 15 amino acids.